The 27 T cell receptor beta chains listed next were all sequenced from one sample in a study of Graves' ophthalmopathy and Graves' hyperthyroidism (dated by TCRdb to between 2018 and 2020). The sequencer was an Illumina HiSeq 2000. TCR beta CDR3 regions were amplified from RNA transcripts for repertoire sequencing. The first round of RT-PCR was done with HTBI primers and the Qiagen OneStep RT-PCR kit, and was followed by a second round of multiplex PCR, then size selection and purification. Clones were called with MiXCR by TCRdb after fastp trimmed the public reads at Q25, and only in-frame beta chains were retained. Rows with one shared CDR3 protein collapse into an entry with the most common genes and DNA. In this sample the table shows about 640,000 distinct CDR3 sequences, 35% to 45% of which occur a single time. The ten top clones hold under 3.5% of the sample. Input material: peripheral blood. All receptors come from an adult man with Graves' ophthalmopathy.

This clonotype showed up just once. V gene TRBV10-3 combines with J gene TRBJ2-5; 11 nucleotides match TRBD2. This CDR3 is 15 amino acids long. With V trimmed by 9 bases and J by 7 bases, 13 bases remained unmatched. Germline V lookup: CDR1 ENHRY, CDR2 SYGVKD. This CDR3 is CAIPKRSLAGGTQYF. The CDR3 DNA reads as TGTGCCATTCCCAAGAGATCCCTAGCGGGGGGGACCCAGTACTTC.

This sequence joins TRBV7-8 and TRBJ1-2; the match to TRBD1 covers 9 bases. The germline gives CDR1 SGHVS, CDR2 FQNEAQ. The CDR3 loop spans 14 amino acids. V shed 6 bases, J shed 3 bases, and the junction held 5 bases outside the gene matches. This CDR3 is CASRDWTGDYGYTF. The CDR3, as DNA: TGTGCCAGCAGGGACTGGACAGGGGACTATGGCTACACCTTC.

V usage is TRBV12-3 or TRBV12-4 and J usage is TRBJ1-6, with 10 bases aligning to TRBD1. The junction had 1 base not matched to a gene; V was cut back by 4 bases and J by 7 bases. The length of the CDR3 is 14 residues. The CDR3 nucleotides are TGTGCCAGCAGTTGGGGACAGGGGAATTCACCCCTCCACTTT. As protein: CASSWGQGNSPLHF.

This clonotype was detected many times. This rearrangement joins TRBV9 to TRBJ2-7, with D possibly being TRBD1 or TRBD2 (5 bases each). The CDR3 loop spans 15 amino acids. Trimming cost V 3 bases and J 2 bases, with 15 bases left between them. Germline CDR1 SGDLS, CDR2 YYNGEE. CDR3 sequence: CASSAGPGTAYEQYF. The DNA of the CDR3 is TGTGCCAGCAGCGCCGGTCCCGGGACGGCCTACGAGCAGTACTTC.

The chain couples TRBV24-1 to TRBJ2-5; TRBD2 matches 12 bases. The CDR3 loop spans 14 amino acids. Germline values: CDR1 KGHDR, CDR2 SFDVKD. V lost 3 bases, J lost 11 bases, and 6 bases stayed unmatched. CDR3 protein: CATSDRLAGESQYF. The DNA of the CDR3 is TGTGCCACCAGTGATCGACTAGCGGGAGAATCTCAGTACTTC.

CDR3 DNA sequence: TGCAGTGCGGGGACAGGGCGGGACACTGAAGCTTTCTTT. This encodes CSAGTGRDTEAFF. This sequence joins TRBV20-1 and TRBJ1-1, with TRBD1 matching 9 bases. The V gene end was trimmed by 6 bases and the J gene end by 3 bases; junction bases not matched to a gene: 5. The CDR3 extends over 13 amino acids. The germline V gene encodes CDR1 DFQATT and CDR2 SNEGSKA (reference sequence).

This clonotype was observed a few times. The CDR3 ends on some other residue instead of the conserved phenylalanine or tryptophan, so this is likely a read error. The DNA is left out, because the CDR3 cannot be placed on it with certainty; the CDR3 is given as TCRdb lists it. V is TRBV7-8 and J is TRBJ2-7; the table's TRBD2 call for D was not verified on the DNA. The CDR3 contains 8 residues when both ends are counted. Per germline, CDR1 SGHVS and CDR2 FQNEAQ. Here the CDR3 reads CASSLTAG.

Comments on this clonotype: Given a much more abundant clone one base away, this may be a read error. The chain links TRBV10-3 to TRBJ1-1; D ambiguous. The V gene's germline CDR1 is ENHRY and CDR2 SYGVKD. The CDR3 runs to 13 residues. The ends were cut back, 5 bases at V and 4 bases at J, with 11 bases in the middle. CDR3 amino acids: CAISYSLRTEAFF. In DNA, the CDR3 is TGTGCCATCAGTTACTCGCTGCGCACTGAAGCTTTCTTT.

This chain uses TRBV20-1 with TRBJ2-2, with 8 bases identical to TRBD1. Germline V gives CDR1 DFQATT, CDR2 SNEGSKA (reference sequence). V shed 3 bases and J 4 bases; nucleotides not matched to a gene: 4. CDR3 length: 14 residues. The CDR3 DNA follows: TGCAGTGCTAGGACCGGACAGGGCACCGGGGAGCTGTTTTTT. This codes for CSARTGQGTGELFF.

CDR3 region: CAWSVLRGGQPQHF. The CDR3 DNA is TGTGCCTGGAGTGTACTACGCGGGGGTCAGCCCCAGCATTTT. V usage is TRBV10-3 and J usage is TRBJ1-5; tentative D call: TRBD1 (5 bases). The germline V gene encodes CDR1 ENHRY and CDR2 SYGVKD. The CDR3 covers 14 residues. V lost 11 bases to trimming and J lost 6 bases, with 20 bases between them.

As to this clonotype: This could be a read error, since a much larger clone is one nucleotide away. This rearrangement joins TRBV5-1 to TRBJ1-1; tentative D call: TRBD1 (6 bases). The V end was cut by 3 bases, the J end by 10 bases, with 22 bases between. The CDR3 loop spans 15 amino acids. Germline V gene lookup returns CDR1 SGHRS and CDR2 YFSETQ. In DNA, the CDR3 is TGCGCCAGCAGCTACCCTCGACAGGAGTCCCGCGCAGCTTTCTTT. Translation gives CASSYPRQESRAAFF. Using reference TRBV5-1 and TRBJ1-1 for the parts outside the CDR3, the full variable domain is KAGVTQTPRYLIKTRGQQVTLSCSPISGHRSVSWYQQTPGQGLQFLFEYFSETQRNKGNFPGRFSGRQFSNSRSEMNVSTLELGDSALYLCASSYPRQESRAAFFGQGTRLTVV.

The CDR3 spells CASSQVSIRRHLEQFF. The DNA for the CDR3 is TGCGCCAGCAGCCAAGTCTCGATTCGGCGCCACTTGGAGCAGTTCTTC. The chain couples TRBV4-3 to TRBJ2-5; D uncertain. With the DNA end fitting TRBJ2-1 better, the J assignment may be wrong. CDR1 is LGHNA and CDR2 is YSLEER in the germline V gene. The CDR3 sequence is 16 residues long.

Notes on this clonotype: It may be a read error: a sequence one base away is much more abundant. The V and J genes are TRBV7-6 and TRBJ2-2; D ambiguous. The CDR3 is 15 residues long. Germline loops: CDR1 SGHVS, CDR2 FNYEAQ. Trimming removed 2 bases at V and 4 bases at J, with 11 bases between. CDR3: CASSLNRLGTGELFF. In DNA form, the CDR3 reads TGTGCCAGCAGCTTAAACCGGCTTGGCACCGGGGAGCTGTTTTTT.

This clonotype came up a few times. The chain is built from TRBV6-6 and TRBJ1-2; D possibly corresponds to TRBD1 (5 bases). Germline V lookup: CDR1 MNHNY, CDR2 SVGAGI (reference sequence). The CDR3 consists of 13 residues. V was clipped by 6 bases and J by 8 bases, with 16 bases between them. CDR3 DNA: TGTGCCAGCAGGATCGACGGGGGAGGAGGCTACACCTTC. It translates to CASRIDGGGGYTF.

V usage is TRBV30 and J usage is TRBJ1-4, with D unclear. The CDR3 has 15 amino acids. Germline lookup yields CDR1 GTSNPN and CDR2 SVGIG (reference sequence). V gave up 0 bases and J gave up 1 base, with 9 bases separating them. CDR3 sequence: CAWSVTSRTNEKLFF. CDR3 nucleotide sequence: TGTGCCTGGAGTGTAACCAGCCGAACTAATGAAAAACTGTTTTTT.

The chain joins TRBV24-1 to TRBJ1-5; no definite D call. Looked up from germline, CDR1 is KGHDR and CDR2 is SFDVKD. Trimming removed 4 bases at V and 4 bases at J, with 4 bases between. The CDR3 loop spans 12 amino acids. This CDR3 is CATSDPNQPQHF. CDR3 coding DNA: TGTGCCACCAGTGACCCAAATCAGCCCCAGCATTTT.

The chain combines TRBV5-1 with TRBJ2-6, with a weak D call TRBD1 (6 bases). Trimming cost V 0 bases and J 4 bases, with 14 bases left between them. This CDR3 spans 17 amino acids. CDR1 is SGHRS, CDR2 YFSETQ, per germline. CDR3 sequence: CASSLDDRRWGANVLTF. The CDR3 DNA follows: TGCGCCAGCAGCTTGGACGACAGGAGATGGGGGGCCAACGTCCTGACTTTC.

The chain links TRBV10-2 to TRBJ2-1; TRBD2 agrees at 10 bases. The V gene end was trimmed by 4 bases and the J gene end by 2 bases; junction bases not matched to a gene: 5. This CDR3 spans 16 amino acids. From germline, CDR1 is WSHSY and CDR2 SAAADI. The CDR3 is CASSGLAGAPYNEQFF. CDR3 DNA sequence: TGCGCCAGCAGTGGTCTAGCGGGAGCTCCCTACAATGAGCAGTTCTTC.

This clonotype was observed at least ten times. The chain joins TRBV7-9 to TRBJ1-2; 8 bases map to TRBD1. The CDR3 contains 12 residues. J was trimmed by 7 bases and V by 6 bases; bases with no gene match: 4. The germline V gene encodes CDR1 SEHNR and CDR2 FQNEAQ (reference sequence). CDR3 in amino acids: CASRGGQGGYTF. For the CDR3, the DNA is TGTGCCAGCAGGGGAGGACAGGGTGGCTACACCTTC.

This clonotype turned up a few times. This chain joins TRBV12-5 and TRBJ2-5, with 8 bases that match TRBD2. CDR1 and CDR2 (germline): LGHNT, FRNRAP. This CDR3 has 14 residues. Trimming cost V 5 bases and J 3 bases; bases outside gene matches: 5. The CDR3 DNA sequence: TGTGCTAGTGGTAGACCGGGACTAGAAGAGACCCAGTACTTC. It yields the protein CASGRPGLEETQYF.

This clonotype was detected many times. This sequence joins TRBV7-9 and TRBJ2-5; 8 bases match TRBD1. After removal of 4 bases from V and 5 bases from J, the junction contained 6 bases not matched to a gene. The CDR3 totals 14 residues. Per the germline V gene, CDR1 is SEHNR and CDR2 is FQNEAQ (reference sequence). CDR3 sequence reads: CASSSGQVLETQYF. The DNA of the CDR3 is TGTGCCAGCAGCTCGGGACAGGTCCTGGAGACCCAGTACTTC.

This sequence joins TRBV10-3 and TRBJ2-7; D remains ambiguous. Trimming took off 2 bases at V and 6 bases at J, with 14 bases between the two ends. The CDR3 is 14 amino acids. The V gene's germline CDR1 is ENHRY and CDR2 SYGVKD. The CDR3 DNA reads as TGTGCCATCAGTGAGACCGGGTGGAACTCCGAGCAGTACTTC. This encodes CAISETGWNSEQYF.

This clonotype showed up just once. A much larger clone lies a single base off, so this may be a read error. The J gene is TRBJ2-2, the V gene TRBV7-3, with 11 bases fitting TRBD2. The V gene end was trimmed by 3 bases and the J gene end by 7 bases; junction bases not matched to a gene: 7. Germline CDR1 reads SGHTA; CDR2 reads FQGTGA. This CDR3 comprises 16 residues. CDR3 coding DNA: TGTGCCAGCAGCTTTCGACTAGCGGGAAAAATCGGGGAGCTGTTTTTT. It encodes CASSFRLAGKIGELFF.

The chain couples TRBV10-3 to TRBJ1-2, with 7 bases identical to TRBD1. The germline gives CDR1 ENHRY, CDR2 SYGVKD. The CDR3 is 15 amino acids. The V gene end was trimmed by 6 bases and the J gene end by 0 bases; junction bases not matched to a gene: 7. The CDR3 DNA follows: TGTGCCATCAGCCAGGACAGGTCAGCTAACTATGGCTACACCTTC. This gives the protein CAISQDRSANYGYTF.

A note on this clonotype: This may stem from a read error, because a much larger clone lies one nucleotide away. The rearrangement uses TRBV19 and TRBJ1-1, with D unresolved. V lost 3 bases, J lost 4 bases, and 15 bases lay in between. Per germline, CDR1 LNHDA and CDR2 SQIVND (reference sequence). The CDR3 totals 15 residues. The CDR3 region is CASSIVVSISTEAFF. For the CDR3, the DNA is TGTGCCAGTAGTATCGTGGTCAGTATTAGCACTGAAGCTTTCTTT.

V is TRBV10-3 and J is TRBJ2-6, with 11 positions matching TRBD1. Germline CDR1 ENHRY, CDR2 SYGVKD. The CDR3 loop spans 16 amino acids. V was clipped by 0 bases and J by 11 bases; unmatched bases: 6. In DNA form, the CDR3 reads TGTGCCATCAGTGAGTCGCAGGGACAGGGGGTCGACGTCCTGACTTTC. Encoded protein: CAISESQGQGVDVLTF.

This clonotype came up a few times. The chain combines TRBV11-3 with TRBJ1-1; unclear D gene. Germline loops: CDR1 SGHNT, CDR2 YENEEA. The CDR3 is 14 residues long. Trimming removed 5 bases from V and 3 bases from J, with 13 bases in between. The CDR3 coding sequence is TGTGCCAGCAGCCAAGTAGAGGGTGACACTGAAGCTTTCTTT. It encodes CASSQVEGDTEAFF.